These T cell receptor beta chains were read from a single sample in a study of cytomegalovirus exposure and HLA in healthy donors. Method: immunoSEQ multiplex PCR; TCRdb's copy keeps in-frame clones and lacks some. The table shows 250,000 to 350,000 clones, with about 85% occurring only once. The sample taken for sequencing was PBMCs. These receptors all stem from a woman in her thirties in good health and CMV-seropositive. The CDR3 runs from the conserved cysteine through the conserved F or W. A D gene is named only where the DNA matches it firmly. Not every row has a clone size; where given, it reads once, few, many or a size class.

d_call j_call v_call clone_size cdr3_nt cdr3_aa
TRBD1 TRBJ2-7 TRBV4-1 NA TGCGCCAGCAGCCAAGTGGACAGGGGAGCCTACGAGCAGTACTTC CASSQVDRGAYEQYF
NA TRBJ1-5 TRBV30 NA TGTGCCCCTCCGCCCCAGCATTTT CAPPPQHF
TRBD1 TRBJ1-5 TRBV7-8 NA TGTGCCAGCAGCTCTCGTGTCGGACAGGGTTACGGTCAGCCCCAGCATTTT CASSSRVGQGYGQPQHF
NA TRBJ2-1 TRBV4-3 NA TGCGCCAGCAGCCTCGGGGTAGGGTCCTACAATGAGCAGTTCTTC CASSLGVGSYNEQFF
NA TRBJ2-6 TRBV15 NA TGTGCCACCAGCAGAGAGGGCCCCAGGGTGGCCAACGTCCTGACTTTC CATSREGPRVANVLTF
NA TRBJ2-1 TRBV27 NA TGTGCCAGCAGTTTTCGGGCTAGCGAAACCAATGAGCAGTTCTTC CASSFRASETNEQFF
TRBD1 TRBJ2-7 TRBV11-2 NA TGTGCCAGCAGCTTAGGTCTGCCGGGACAGGGGTTTTACGAGCAGTACTTC CASSLGLPGQGFYEQYF
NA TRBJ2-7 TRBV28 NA TGTGCCAGCAGTTTATTGCTTTCATTCGGCTACGAGCAGTACTTC CASSLLLSFGYEQYF
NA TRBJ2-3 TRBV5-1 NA TGCGCCAGCAGCTTGGCCTGGGGAAGGGGCACAGATACGCAGTATTTT CASSLAWGRGTDTQYF
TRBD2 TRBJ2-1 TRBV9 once TGTGCCAGCAGCGAGGCTAGCGGAACCTACAATGAGCAGTTCTTC CASSEASGTYNEQFF
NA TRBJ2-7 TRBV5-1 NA TGCGCCAGCAGCTTGGTTCCGGGTGGGGTCTACGAGCAGTACTTC CASSLVPGGVYEQYF
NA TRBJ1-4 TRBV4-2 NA TGTGCCAGCAGCCAAGATGGGCAGGGGAAATTAACTAATGAAAAACTGTTTTTT CASSQDGQGKLTNEKLFF
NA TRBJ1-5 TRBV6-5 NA TGTGCCAGCGGGGTGGGTGCTGGAGAGCCCCAGCATTTT CASGVGAGEPQHF
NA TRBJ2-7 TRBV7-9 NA TGTGCCAGCAGCCCCAGGGCTAGCTACGAGCAGTACTTC CASSPRASYEQYF
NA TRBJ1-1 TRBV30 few TGTGCCTGGAGTGTACCGGCTCGAGCTGAAGCTTTCTTT CAWSVPARAEAFF
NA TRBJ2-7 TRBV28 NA TGTGCCAGCAGGGTGGGTCGACCCCTCTTATACGAGCAGTACTTC CASRVGRPLLYEQYF
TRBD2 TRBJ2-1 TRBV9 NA TGTGCCAGCAGCGTAGGACCGGGGGGGGCCTTAAATGAGCAGTTCTTC CASSVGPGGALNEQFF
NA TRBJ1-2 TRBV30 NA TGTGCCTGGAGTGGCCCAGCTGGCTACACCTTC CAWSGPAGYTF
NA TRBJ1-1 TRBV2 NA TGTGCCAGCAGACGGTTGAACACTGAAGCTTTCTTT CASRRLNTEAFF
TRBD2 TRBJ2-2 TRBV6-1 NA TGTGCCAGCAGTGACTGGGGCCACAAACTAGCGGCAAACACCGGGGAGCTGTTTTTT CASSDWGHKLAANTGELFF
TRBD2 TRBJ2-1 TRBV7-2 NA TGTGCCAGCAGCTTAGAACCCCGGGGGGGAAACAATGAGCAGTTCTTC CASSLEPRGGNNEQFF
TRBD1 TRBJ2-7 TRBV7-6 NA TGTGCCAGCAGCTTAGGACAGGGGGCTTTCGAGCAGTACTTC CASSLGQGAFEQYF
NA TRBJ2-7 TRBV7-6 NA TGTGCCAGCAGCCCAAGCGGAGAGGGCCCCTACGAGCAGTACTTC CASSPSGEGPYEQYF
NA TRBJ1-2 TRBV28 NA TGTGCCAGCAGTTTATACATTCCGGGACCCTTGGAGCGTTACACCTTC CASSLYIPGPLERYTF
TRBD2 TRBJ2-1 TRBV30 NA TGTGCCTGGAGTGATACCGGGACTAGCGACTACAATGAGCAGTTCTTC CAWSDTGTSDYNEQFF
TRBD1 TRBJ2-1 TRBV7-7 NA TGTGCCAGCAGCCTTAGCCTTTACCGGGACAGGGGAATGTACAATGAGCAGTTCTTC CASSLSLYRDRGMYNEQFF
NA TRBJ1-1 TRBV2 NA TGTGCCAGCGCGAACACTGAAGCTTTCTTT CASANTEAFF
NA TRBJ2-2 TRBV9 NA TGTGCCAGCAGCCCAGAGGTTAACACCGGGGAGCTGTTTTTT CASSPEVNTGELFF
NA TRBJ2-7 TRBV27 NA TGTGCCAGCAGTTCCGGGATTCGGCCGTACGAGCAGTACTTC CASSSGIRPYEQYF
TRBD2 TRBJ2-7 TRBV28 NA TGTGCCAGCAGTTTACTAGCGGGGCGCGAGCAGTACTTC CASSLLAGREQYF
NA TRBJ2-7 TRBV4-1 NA TGCGCCAGCAGCCAAGAGGGACTTGGGCAGTACTTC CASSQEGLGQYF
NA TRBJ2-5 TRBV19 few TGTGCCAGCCAAACCTCGGGCCCTTTTTTGCCGGAGACCCAGTACTTC CASQTSGPFLPETQYF
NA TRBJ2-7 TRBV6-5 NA TGTGCCAGCAGTTATCGTTTCACAAATCTAGGCTACGAGCAGTACTTC CASSYRFTNLGYEQYF
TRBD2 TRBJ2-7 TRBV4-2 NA TGTGCCAGCAGTACCCCAGCGGGATCGTCCTACGAGCAGTACTTC CASSTPAGSSYEQYF
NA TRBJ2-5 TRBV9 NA TGTGCCAGCAGCGGGACCGGTGGCGAGACCCAGTACTTC CASSGTGGETQYF
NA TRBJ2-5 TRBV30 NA TGTGCCTGGAGTGTACAAAGGACAGCCCAAGAGACCCAGTACTTC CAWSVQRTAQETQYF
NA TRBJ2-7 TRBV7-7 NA TGTGCCAGCAGCTTAGAAGGCAGGTTCCACGAGCAGTACTTC CASSLEGRFHEQYF
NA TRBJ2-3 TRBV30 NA TGTGCCTGGAGCCCGGGCTACACAGATACGCAGTATTTT CAWSPGYTDTQYF
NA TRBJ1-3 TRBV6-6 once TGTGCCAGCAGTTACGTCCAGTCCAGCTCTGGAAACACCATATATTTT CASSYVQSSSGNTIYF
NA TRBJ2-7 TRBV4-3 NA TGCGCCAGCAGCCAAGATGGGAATTACGAGCAGTACTTC CASSQDGNYEQYF
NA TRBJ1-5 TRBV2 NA TGTGCCAGCAGGCTTAATAGCAATCAGCCCCAGCATTTT CASRLNSNQPQHF
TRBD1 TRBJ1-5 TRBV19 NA TGTGCCAGTAGCAAGACAGGGGAGGGCAATCAGCCCCAGCATTTT CASSKTGEGNQPQHF
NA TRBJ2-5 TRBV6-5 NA TGTGCCAGCAGTCCCGGGAGAACCCAGTACTTC CASSPGRTQYF
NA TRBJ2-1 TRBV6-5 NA TGTGCCAGCAGTTACGATAACAATGAGCAGTTCTTC CASSYDNNEQFF
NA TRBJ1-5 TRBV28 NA TGTGCCAGCAGGACAGAGTTGGGGAGCAATCAGCCCCAGCATTTT CASRTELGSNQPQHF
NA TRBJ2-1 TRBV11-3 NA TGTGCCAGCAGCTTAGGGAGCGGCAATGAGCAGTTCTTC CASSLGSGNEQFF
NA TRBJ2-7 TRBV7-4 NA TGTGCCAGCAGCTCCCCACCCGGCCGAGAAGGGGAGCAGTACTTC CASSSPPGREGEQYF
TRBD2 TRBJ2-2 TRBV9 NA TGTGCCAGCAGCGTGCTAGCGGGGGGTTACGGGGAGCTGTTTTTT CASSVLAGGYGELFF